This T cell receptor beta chain was found in a study of T cells in Graves' hyperthyroidism and ophthalmopathy. Whole-study context: The blood sample was taken at first diagnosis, before treatment began.

The CDR3 spans 13 residues. Between the trimmed V and J ends, which lost 7 bases and 11 bases, there was a span of 17 bases. CDR1 is KGHDR and CDR2 is SFDVKD in the germline V gene. Together with thyroid ultrasound, orbital computed tomography, serum thyroxine and TRAb, clinical symptoms were used for diagnoses. About this clonotype itself: Its antigen is not identified.

Study findings and constraints: Most thyroid clonotypes with frequency above 0.001 were detected in blood. From stable hyperthyroidism, ophthalmopathy was set apart by a 13 V-J model.

Authors of the study amplified TCR beta CDR3 regions from RNA transcripts. With the HTBI primer set, the TCR CDR3 went through a first round of RT-PCR. Each CDR3 protein gets one entry after TCRdb re-called the multiplex PCR reads with MiXCR. Of hundreds of thousands of distinct CDR3 sequences in the sample, around 13% were seen once. Sequenced material: blood. The origin of this receptor is a young woman with Graves' hyperthyroidism. The chain combines TRBV24-1 with TRBJ1-3; TRBD1 might be the D (5 bases). The CDR3 coding sequence is TGTGCCACCAGGAGGGACCAGACTGGGGCCATATATTTT. This sequence encodes CATRRDQTGAIYF.